The 19 T cell receptor beta chains presented below share a single source sample, sequenced in a study of CD8+ T cells in alopecia areata. Described treatment: oral pan-JAK inhibitor, 5-10 mg twice daily. Reverse transcribed after extraction, RNA yielded cDNA as the sequencing template. Clones were sequenced by immunoSEQ multiplex PCR, and TCRdb holds only the in-frame ones, with some missing. This sample has 150,000 to 200,000 clones; 45% to 60% occur once, and the top ten carry about a tenth. Sequencing was performed on CD8+ T cells sorted from blood, taken around week 53, from a patient treated with tofacitinib. Every receptor here comes from a human donor with alopecia areata.

The chain combines TRBV7-2 with TRBJ2-2; 7 bases match TRBD2. The J segment lost 2 bases and the V segment lost 7 bases, leaving 10 bases of the junction unmatched. Germline V gives CDR1 SGHTA, CDR2 FQGNSA. This CDR3 contains 16 residues. This CDR3 is CASTARLADNTGELFF. CDR3 nucleotide sequence: TGTGCCAGCACCGCCCGGCTAGCGGACAACACCGGGGAGCTGTTTTTT.

V usage is TRBV6-5 and J usage is TRBJ1-1; D is perhaps TRBD1 (5 bases). The V and J ends lost 5 bases and 0 bases respectively, with 10 bases between them. Germline V lookup: CDR1 MNHEY, CDR2 SVGAGI. There are 14 residues in the CDR3. CDR3 nucleotides: TGTGCCAGCAGTCCCCGGGGGGTGAACACTGAAGCTTTCTTT. This sequence encodes CASSPRGVNTEAFF.

The chain has TRBV5-6 and TRBJ2-2; the D is unclear. The germline V gene encodes CDR1 SGHDT and CDR2 YYEEEE. The V gene lost 2 bases and the J gene lost 3 bases, with 5 bases spanning the gap. The CDR3 totals 13 residues. The CDR3 DNA reads TGTGCCAGCAGCTTCCTCTACACCGGGGAGCTGTTTTTT. Its protein is CASSFLYTGELFF. Using reference TRBV5-6 and TRBJ2-2 for the parts outside the CDR3, the full variable domain is DAGVTQSPTHLIKTRGQQVTLRCSPKSGHDTVSWYQQALGQGPQFIFQYYEEEERQRGNFPDRFSGHQFPNYSSELNVNALLLGDSALYLCASSFLYTGELFFGEGSRLTVL.

This clone occurred a few times. The chain uses TRBV12-5 and TRBJ1-5; a possible D gene is TRBD1 (5 bases). The CDR3 covers 17 residues. V lost 2 bases and J 2 bases, leaving 16 bases between the germline ends. CDR1 and CDR2 (germline): LGHNT, FRNRAP. In nucleotides, the CDR3 is TGTGCTAGTGGTTTGACCTCTGGGGGTATGGGCAATCAGCCCCAGCATTTT. Translating gives CASGLTSGGMGNQPQHF.

This clone was picked up a small number of times. The chain joins TRBV30 to TRBJ1-1; tentatively, D is TRBD1 (6 bases). V lost 4 bases to trimming and J lost 5 bases, with 14 bases between them. The V gene's germline CDR1 is GTSNPN and CDR2 SVGIG (reference sequence). This CDR3 comprises 13 residues. The DNA for the CDR3 is TGTGCCTGGATCCGAGACAGGTTTACTGAAGCTTTCTTT. It yields the protein CAWIRDRFTEAFF.

J is TRBJ2-6 and V is TRBV7-9; D is ambiguous. V gave up 6 bases and J gave up 2 bases, with 8 bases separating them. From germline, CDR1 is SEHNR and CDR2 FQNEAQ (reference sequence). There are 14 residues in the CDR3. For the CDR3, the DNA is TGTGCCAGCAGGCCGGGTGCTGGGGCCAACGTCCTGACTTTC. It specifies CASRPGAGANVLTF.

This chain uses TRBV4-1 with TRBJ1-2; D is perhaps TRBD1 (5 bases). The CDR3 is 12 amino acids. Germline-derived CDR1 and CDR2 are MGHRA and YSYEKL. V was clipped by 3 bases and J by 8 bases, with 10 bases between them. The CDR3 loop reads CASSQGGVGYTF. As DNA, the CDR3 is TGCGCCAGCAGCCAGGGGGGGGTAGGCTACACCTTC.

The chain couples TRBV9 to TRBJ1-1; 8 nucleotides match TRBD1. V lost 0 bases and J lost 9; bases outside the gene matches: 4. Germline V gives CDR1 SGDLS, CDR2 YYNGEE. CDR3 length: 13 residues. CDR3 residues: CASSVDGQGQAFF. CDR3 sequence (DNA): TGTGCCAGCAGCGTAGATGGACAGGGACAAGCTTTCTTT.

The genes are TRBV7-2 and TRBJ2-1; the match to TRBD2 covers 12 bases. Trimming took 11 bases from V and 7 from J; bases not matched to a gene: 9. Germline lookup yields CDR1 SGHTA and CDR2 FQGNSA. The CDR3 sequence is 14 residues long. The CDR3 DNA sequence: TGTGCCGGGGGACTAGCGGGTTCTCAGAATGAGCAGTTCTTC. Residues: CAGGLAGSQNEQFF.

V gene TRBV29-1 combines with J gene TRBJ2-1, with TRBD2 matching 14 bases. The CDR3 has 18 residues. V dropped 0 bases and J dropped 2; count of bases not matched to a gene: 6. The germline V gene has CDR1 SQVTM and CDR2 ANQGSEA. This chain's CDR3 is CSVEEAGTSGGPYNEQFF. The DNA of the CDR3 is TGCAGCGTTGAAGAGGCCGGGACTAGCGGGGGCCCCTACAATGAGCAGTTCTTC.

The rearrangement uses TRBV27 and TRBJ2-3; 9 nucleotides align to TRBD2. The germline V gene has CDR1 MNHEY and CDR2 SMNVEV (reference sequence). The junction had 2 bases not matched to a gene; V was cut back by 1 base and J by 0 bases. The CDR3 is made up of 16 amino acids. CDR3 bases: TGTGCCAGCAGTTTATTAGCGGGGGAGAGCACAGATACGCAGTATTTT. This gives the protein CASSLLAGESTDTQYF.

The V and J genes are TRBV27 and TRBJ2-5; 7 bases line up with TRBD1. V trimming: 6 bases; J trimming: 1 base; junction bases outside the gene matches: 5. Germline CDR1 MNHEY, CDR2 SMNVEV (reference sequence). CDR3 length: 14 amino acids. As DNA, the CDR3 is TGTGCCAGCAGCGAGACAGGGATCCAAGAGACCCAGTACTTC. This codes for CASSETGIQETQYF.

This clone has only a few counts. The chain employs TRBV7-3 and TRBJ2-3; D call uncertain. V shed 0 bases and J shed 5 bases, with 3 bases lying between them. The CDR3 loop spans 12 amino acids. Germline lookup yields CDR1 SGHTA and CDR2 FQGTGA. The CDR3 region is CASSLTGDTQYF. In DNA form, the CDR3 reads TGTGCCAGCAGCTTAACAGGAGATACGCAGTATTTT.

This chain links TRBV29-1 with TRBJ1-5; 7 nucleotides agree with TRBD1. Trimming at V came to 4 bases and at J to 7 bases, leaving 7 bases not matched to a gene. The germline V gene encodes CDR1 SQVTM and CDR2 ANQGSEA. This CDR3 spans 13 amino acids. This CDR3 is CSVAGSGGQPQHF. For the CDR3, the DNA is TGCAGCGTTGCAGGGTCAGGGGGGCAGCCCCAGCATTTT.

In nucleotides, the CDR3 is TGTGCCAGCAGCTTTCTCGAAGGCAATGAGCAGTTCTTC. It translates to CASSFLEGNEQFF. The chain carries TRBV11-2 and TRBJ2-1; no firm D call. V lost 3 bases and J lost 6, with 9 bases in between. Germline CDR1 SGHAT, CDR2 FQNNGV. This CDR3 contains 13 residues.

This clone was detected only a few times. The rearrangement joins TRBV25-1 to TRBJ1-6; 10 nucleotides align to TRBD1. J lost 8 bases, V lost 6 bases, and 13 bases had no gene match. This CDR3 has 17 amino acids. Germline V gene data show CDR1 as MGHDK and CDR2 as SYGVNS. CDR3 amino acids: CASRAYGDRGFYSPLHF. CDR3 DNA: TGTGCCAGCAGAGCCTATGGGGACAGGGGATTTTATTCACCCCTCCACTTT.

CDR3 bases: TGTGCCCTAGAGGGTCGTGACCGTACGCAGTATTTT. This gives the protein CALEGRDRTQYF. The chain employs TRBV2 and TRBJ2-3, with TRBD2 as a possible D gene (5 bases). Germline V lookup: CDR1 SNHLY, CDR2 FYNNEI. This CDR3 spans 12 amino acids. Trimming removed 11 bases at V and 8 bases at J, with 17 bases between.

Of note for this clone: This CDR3 is also generated by other DNA sequences in the sample. The chain is built from TRBV13 and TRBJ2-7; D is possibly TRBD1 (6 bases). CDR3 length: 13 amino acids. V lost 0 bases to trimming and J lost 4 bases, with 7 bases between them. Germline V gene sequence: CDR1 PRHDT, CDR2 FYEKMQ (reference sequence). CDR3 in DNA: TGTGCCAGCAGCTTAGGCAGGGGATACGAGCAGTACTTC. It codes for CASSLGRGYEQYF.

V usage is TRBV4-2 and J usage is TRBJ2-2; maybe TRBD2 (5 bases). The CDR3 length is 17 residues. The V gene lost 0 bases and the J gene lost 5 bases, with 16 bases spanning the gap. Germline CDR1 reads LGHNA; CDR2 reads YNFKEQ. Here the CDR3 reads CASSQESPITRTGELFF. The CDR3 nucleotides read TGTGCCAGCAGCCAAGAGTCCCCCATAACTAGAACCGGGGAGCTGTTTTTT.